The T cell receptor beta chain under discussion was sequenced for a study of CD8 T cells in Susac syndrome. RNA, at roughly 0.45 to 1 ug, was reverse transcribed with random hexamers. TCRdb redid the calling of the immunoSEQ multiplex PCR reads with MiXCR, one entry per CDR3 protein. The table records some 120,000 distinct CDR3 sequences, more than 75% of them present only once. CDR1 is SGHNT and CDR2 is YYREEE in the germline V gene (reference sequence). The ends lost 5 bases at V and 5 bases at J; junction bases unmatched: 13. This CDR3 is 15 amino acids long. Negative magnetic isolation gave CD8+ and CD4+ cells; FACS enriched CD8+ TEMRA.

V is TRBV5-4 and J is TRBJ2-7; 7 bases agree with TRBD2. This receptor was identified in a human donor with multiple sclerosis. Sequenced material: CD8+ T cells from PBMCs. The CDR3 sequence: CASRSWGGLGNEQYF. DNA of the CDR3: TGTGCCAGCAGATCCTGGGGGGGGTTGGGGAACGAGCAGTACTTC.